The present T cell receptor beta chain was sequenced within a study of blood T cell repertoires in COVID-19. About the research overall: Nucleic acid was either cDNA or gDNA, and it came from T cells, B-cell-depleted T cells, or PBMCs.

J lost 1 base, V lost 0 bases, and 10 bases had no gene match. Germline V gene lookup returns CDR1 LGHNA and CDR2 YNFKEQ. The CDR3 totals 18 residues. Assay used: immunoSEQ multiplex PCR; TCRdb lists only in-frame clones, some missing. The sample includes 140,000 to 150,000 clones, 75% to 90% seen only once; the top ten take approximately 40%. The clonotype originates from a man over 45 who had recovered from COVID-19. The rearrangement uses TRBV4-2 and TRBJ1-1; TRBD1 aligns across 8 bases. Input material: peripheral blood. The CDR3 spells CASSQEVGRGQGNTEAFF. The CDR3 DNA sequence: TGTGCCAGCAGCCAAGAAGTTGGCAGGGGGCAAGGGAACACTGAAGCTTTCTTT.